The clone carrying this T cell receptor beta chain showed up just a few times. Assay used: immunoSEQ multiplex PCR; TCRdb lists only in-frame clones, some missing. The data contain 650,000 to 750,000 clones, approximately 79% of them singletons. This entry belongs to a study of shared clonotypes between healthy human individuals. What was sequenced was memory CD4+ T cells sorted from blood. Subset indicated: CD45RA-negative fraction. The sequence derives from a woman under 40 in good health.

Here the CDR3 reads CASSLEASSREQYF. CDR3 nucleotide sequence: TGTGCCAGCAGCTTAGAAGCCTCCTCTCGTGAGCAGTACTTC. V gene TRBV7-2 combines with J gene TRBJ2-7; no clear D gene. Germline CDR1 reads SGHTA; CDR2 reads FQGNSA. CDR3 length: 14 amino acids. V lost 1 base to trimming and J lost 7 bases, with 14 bases between them.